This T cell receptor beta chain was found in a study of T-cell memory formation after mild COVID-19. The study's findings and limits: Later expanders leaned CD4+, whereas day 15 to 85 contracting clones were balanced CD4/CD8. Mainly CM and EM harbored the contracting CD4+ clones; mainly EMRA harbored the CD8+ ones. Pre-infection memory contained some responding clones, which suggested that cross-reactive memory had joined.

This CDR3 spans 18 amino acids. Per the germline V gene, CDR1 is MGHRA and CDR2 is YSYEKL. The V end was cut by 1 base, the J end by 3 bases, with 19 bases between. Using constant-segment primers, 5'RACE produced TCR alpha and TCR beta cDNA libraries carrying sample barcodes and UMIs. TCRdb analysed the 5' RACE reads with MiXCR anew, one entry per CDR3 protein. Of about 470,000 distinct CDR3 sequences in the sample, 20% to 30% were seen once. The table lists this clonotype with a few counts. What it recognizes is unknown. Sample: PBMCs or a T cell subset sorted from them (not recorded which). The sequence came from an adult woman who had mild COVID-19 (a few samples of this study predate the infection). Cell type and time point are not known. The rearrangement joins TRBV4-1 to TRBJ2-1, with D possibly being TRBD1 or TRBD2 (5 bases each). In DNA form, the CDR3 reads TGCGCCAGCAGCCAAGTTACAGTTGAGTTGGGGGACTACAATGAGCAGTTCTTC. Translated: CASSQVTVELGDYNEQFF.